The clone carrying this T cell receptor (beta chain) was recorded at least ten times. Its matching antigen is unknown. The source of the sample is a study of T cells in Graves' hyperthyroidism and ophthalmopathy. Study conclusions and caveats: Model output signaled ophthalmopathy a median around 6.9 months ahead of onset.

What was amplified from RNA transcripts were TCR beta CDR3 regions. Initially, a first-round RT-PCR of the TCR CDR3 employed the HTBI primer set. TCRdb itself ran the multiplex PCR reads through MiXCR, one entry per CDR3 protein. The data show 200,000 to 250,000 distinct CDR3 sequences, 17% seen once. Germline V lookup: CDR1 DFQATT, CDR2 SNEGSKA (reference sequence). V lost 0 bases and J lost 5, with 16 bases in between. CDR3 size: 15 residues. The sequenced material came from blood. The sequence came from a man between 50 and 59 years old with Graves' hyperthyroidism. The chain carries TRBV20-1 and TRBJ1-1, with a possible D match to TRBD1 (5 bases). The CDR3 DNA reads TGCAGTGCTAGAGATCGGGGGGGAAGTTTTACTGAAGCTTTCTTT. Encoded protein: CSARDRGGSFTEAFF.